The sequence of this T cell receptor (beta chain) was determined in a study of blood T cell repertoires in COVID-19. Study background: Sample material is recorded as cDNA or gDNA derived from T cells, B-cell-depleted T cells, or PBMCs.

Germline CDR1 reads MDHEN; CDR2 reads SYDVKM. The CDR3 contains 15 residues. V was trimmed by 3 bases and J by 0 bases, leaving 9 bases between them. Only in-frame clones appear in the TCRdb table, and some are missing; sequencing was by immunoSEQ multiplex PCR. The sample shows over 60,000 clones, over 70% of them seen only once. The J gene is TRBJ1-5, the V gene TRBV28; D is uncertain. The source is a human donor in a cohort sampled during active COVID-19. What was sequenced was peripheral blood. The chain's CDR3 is CASSLTGSSNQPQHF. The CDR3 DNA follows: TGTGCCAGCAGTTTGACGGGGTCTAGCAATCAGCCCCAGCATTTT.